This entry concerns a single T cell receptor beta chain. What it binds is unknown. This same CDR3 is encoded by further DNA sequences in the sample. CD45RO-negative, CCR7-selected cells formed the naive CD8 fraction, which excluded terminally differentiated effector memory CD45RA+ cells. Generated by immunoSEQ multiplex PCR, the TCRdb table keeps only in-frame clones and is missing some. Here the sample spans hundreds of thousands of clones, 95% to 97% being singletons. The data were obtained in a study of shared clonotypes between healthy human individuals. The wider study: Three plates each covered CD4 naive and memory; CD8 naive two, CD8 memory one.

V lost 6 bases and J 7 bases, leaving 10 bases between the germline ends. Germline-derived CDR1 and CDR2 are MNHEY and SMNVEV (reference sequence). The CDR3 has 12 residues. General study points: Depth was large, yet rarefaction showed that sorted-subset sequencing was incomplete. The low donor count limited represented genetic and exposure-history diversity.

The clonotype was recovered from a woman aged 25 to 39 in good health. What was sequenced was naive CD8+ T cells sorted from blood. The V and J genes are TRBV27 and TRBJ1-5; D is ambiguous. The CDR3 sequence: CASSLIGQPQHF. The CDR3 DNA is TGTGCCAGCAGCCTAATCGGACAGCCCCAGCATTTT.